This T cell receptor beta chain was retrieved from a study of technical replicates of blood from several donors. The method was immunoSEQ multiplex PCR; TCRdb's version includes in-frame clones alone and lacks a portion of them. This table has roughly 15,000 clones, approximately 80% appearing once. The CDR3 is 13 residues long. Germline values: CDR1 SQVTM, CDR2 ANQGSEA. V shed 3 bases, J shed 5 bases, and the junction held 6 bases outside the gene matches. This clone appeared a few times. V usage is TRBV29-1 and J usage is TRBJ1-1; 7 positions agree with TRBD1. Sequenced input: PBMCs. The source is a human donor in good health. Some clones in this sample may be carry-over from other donors' samples. CDR3 amino acids: CSVDEGAGTEAFF. In DNA, the CDR3 is TGCAGCGTTGACGAGGGGGCAGGGACTGAAGCTTTCTTT.